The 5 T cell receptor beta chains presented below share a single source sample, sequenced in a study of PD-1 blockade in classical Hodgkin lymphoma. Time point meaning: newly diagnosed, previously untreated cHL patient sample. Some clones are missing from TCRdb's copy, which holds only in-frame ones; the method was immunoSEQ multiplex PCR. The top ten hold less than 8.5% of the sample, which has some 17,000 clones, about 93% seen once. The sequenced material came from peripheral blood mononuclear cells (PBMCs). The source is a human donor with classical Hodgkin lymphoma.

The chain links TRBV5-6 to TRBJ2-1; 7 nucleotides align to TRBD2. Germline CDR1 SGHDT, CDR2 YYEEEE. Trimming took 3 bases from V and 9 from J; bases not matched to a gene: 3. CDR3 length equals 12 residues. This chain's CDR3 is CASSWGEGEQFF. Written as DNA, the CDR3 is TGTGCCAGCAGCTGGGGGGAGGGTGAGCAGTTCTTC. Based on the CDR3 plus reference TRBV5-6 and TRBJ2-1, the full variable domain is DAGVTQSPTHLIKTRGQQVTLRCSPKSGHDTVSWYQQALGQGPQFIFQYYEEEERQRGNFPDRFSGHQFPNYSSELNVNALLLGDSALYLCASSWGEGEQFFGPGTRLTVL.

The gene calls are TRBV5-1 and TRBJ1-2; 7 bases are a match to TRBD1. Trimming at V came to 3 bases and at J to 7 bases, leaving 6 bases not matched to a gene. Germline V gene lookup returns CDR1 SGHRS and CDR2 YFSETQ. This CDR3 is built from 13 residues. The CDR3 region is CASSSAWDSGYTF. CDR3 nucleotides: TGCGCCAGCAGCTCGGCTTGGGACAGTGGCTACACCTTC.

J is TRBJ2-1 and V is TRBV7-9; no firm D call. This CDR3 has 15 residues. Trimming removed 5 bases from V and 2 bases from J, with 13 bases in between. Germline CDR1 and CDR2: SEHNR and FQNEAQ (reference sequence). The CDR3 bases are TGTGCCAGCAGCCCACGCATGCGAACCTACAATGAGCAGTTCTTC. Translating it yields CASSPRMRTYNEQFF. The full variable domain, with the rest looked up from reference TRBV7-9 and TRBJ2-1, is DTGVSQNPRHKITKRGQNVTFRCDPISEHNRLYWYRQTLGQGPEFLTYFQNEAQLEKSRLLSDRFSAERPKGSFSTLEIQRTEQGDSAMYLCASSPRMRTYNEQFFGPGTRLTVL.

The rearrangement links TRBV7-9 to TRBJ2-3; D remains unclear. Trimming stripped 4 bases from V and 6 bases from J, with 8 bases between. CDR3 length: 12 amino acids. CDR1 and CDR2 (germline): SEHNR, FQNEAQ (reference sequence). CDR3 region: CASSSWIDTQYF. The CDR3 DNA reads TGTGCCAGCAGCTCCTGGATCGATACGCAGTATTTT.

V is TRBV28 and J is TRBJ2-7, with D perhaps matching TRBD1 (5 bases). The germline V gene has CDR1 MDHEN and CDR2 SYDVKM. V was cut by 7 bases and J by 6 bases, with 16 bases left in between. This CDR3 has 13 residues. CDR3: CASTSGLRGEQYF. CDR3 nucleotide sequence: TGTGCCAGCACATCAGGGCTCAGAGGCGAGCAGTACTTC.